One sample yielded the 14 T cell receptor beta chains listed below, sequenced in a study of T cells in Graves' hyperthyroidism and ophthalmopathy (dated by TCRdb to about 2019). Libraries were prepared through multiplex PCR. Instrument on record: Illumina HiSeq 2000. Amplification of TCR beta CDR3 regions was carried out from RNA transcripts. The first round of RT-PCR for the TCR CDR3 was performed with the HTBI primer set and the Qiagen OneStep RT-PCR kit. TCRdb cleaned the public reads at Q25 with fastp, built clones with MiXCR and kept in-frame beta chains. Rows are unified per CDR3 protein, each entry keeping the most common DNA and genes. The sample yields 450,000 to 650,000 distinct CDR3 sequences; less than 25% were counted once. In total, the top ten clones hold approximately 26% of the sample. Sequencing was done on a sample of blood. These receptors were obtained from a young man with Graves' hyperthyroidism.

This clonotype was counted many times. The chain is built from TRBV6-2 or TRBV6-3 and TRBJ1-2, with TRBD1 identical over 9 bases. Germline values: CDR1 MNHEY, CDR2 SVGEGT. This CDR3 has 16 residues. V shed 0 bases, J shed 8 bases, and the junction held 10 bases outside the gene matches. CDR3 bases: TGTGCCAGCAGTTACTCGAGGGACAGGGTATCAGGAGGCTACACCTTC. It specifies CASSYSRDRVSGGYTF.

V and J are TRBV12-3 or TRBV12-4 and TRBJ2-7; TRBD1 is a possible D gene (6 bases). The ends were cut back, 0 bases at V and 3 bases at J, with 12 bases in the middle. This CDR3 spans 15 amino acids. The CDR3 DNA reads TGTGCCAGCAGTTTAGCAGCAGGGGTAAACTACGAGCAGTACTTC. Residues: CASSLAAGVNYEQYF.

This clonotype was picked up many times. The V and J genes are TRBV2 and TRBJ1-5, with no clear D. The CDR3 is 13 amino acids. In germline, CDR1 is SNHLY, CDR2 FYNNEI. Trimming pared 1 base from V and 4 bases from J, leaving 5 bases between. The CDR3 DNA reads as TGTGCCAGCAGTGAAGGACTGAATCAGCCCCAGCATTTT. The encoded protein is CASSEGLNQPQHF.

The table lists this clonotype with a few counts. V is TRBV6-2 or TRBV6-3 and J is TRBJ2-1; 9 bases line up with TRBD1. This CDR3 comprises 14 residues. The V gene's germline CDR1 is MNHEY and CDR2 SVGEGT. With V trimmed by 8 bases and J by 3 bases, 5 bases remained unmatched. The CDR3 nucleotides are TGTGCCAGCCAAACAGGGGGCTTCTACAATGAGCAGTTCTTC. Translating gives CASQTGGFYNEQFF.

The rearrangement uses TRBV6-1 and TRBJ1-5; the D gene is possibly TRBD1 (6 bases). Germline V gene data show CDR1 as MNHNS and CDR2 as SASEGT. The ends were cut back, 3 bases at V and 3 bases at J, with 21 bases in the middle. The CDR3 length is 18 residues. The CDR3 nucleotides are TGTGCCAGCAGTGAGGCGATTTGGGGGGGCGAGGCCAATCAGCCCCAGCATTTT. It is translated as CASSEAIWGGEANQPQHF.

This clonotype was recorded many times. In DNA, the CDR3 is TGTGCCAGCAGCTTTAGCGGGTCGAACACCGGGGAGCTGTTTTTT. Its translation: CASSFSGSNTGELFF. V is TRBV7-2 and J is TRBJ2-2, with 7 bases aligning to TRBD2. Germline loops: CDR1 SGHTA, CDR2 FQGNSA. CDR3 length: 15 amino acids. The V gene end was trimmed by 3 bases and the J gene end by 0 bases; junction bases not matched to a gene: 1.

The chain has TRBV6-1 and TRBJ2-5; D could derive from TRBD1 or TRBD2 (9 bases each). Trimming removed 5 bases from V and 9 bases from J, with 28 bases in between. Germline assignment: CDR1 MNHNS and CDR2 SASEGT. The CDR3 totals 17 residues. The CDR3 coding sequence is TGTGCCAGCAGTCCTTCCACAGGGGGCGGGGGGGCTCTGGCCCAGTACTTC. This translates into CASSPSTGGGGALAQYF.

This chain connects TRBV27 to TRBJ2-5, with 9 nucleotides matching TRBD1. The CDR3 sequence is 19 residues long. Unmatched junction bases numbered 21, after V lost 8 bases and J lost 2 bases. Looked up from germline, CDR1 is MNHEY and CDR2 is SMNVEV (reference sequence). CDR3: CASLSRGSGTGTGQETQYF. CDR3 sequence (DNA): TGTGCCAGCCTATCACGGGGTTCCGGCACCGGGACAGGGCAAGAGACCCAGTACTTC.

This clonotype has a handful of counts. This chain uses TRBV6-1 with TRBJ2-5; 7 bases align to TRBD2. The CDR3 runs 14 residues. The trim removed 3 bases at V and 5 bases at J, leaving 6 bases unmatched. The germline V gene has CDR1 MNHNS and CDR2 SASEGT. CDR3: CASSEWGGAETQYF. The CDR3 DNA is TGTGCCAGCAGTGAGTGGGGGGGAGCGGAGACCCAGTACTTC.

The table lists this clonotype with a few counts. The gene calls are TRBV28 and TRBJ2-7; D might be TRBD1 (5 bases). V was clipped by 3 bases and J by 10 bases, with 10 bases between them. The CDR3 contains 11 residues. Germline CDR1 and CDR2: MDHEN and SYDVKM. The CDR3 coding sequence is TGTGCCAGCAGTTTGGACATCCGACAGTACTTC. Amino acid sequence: CASSLDIRQYF.

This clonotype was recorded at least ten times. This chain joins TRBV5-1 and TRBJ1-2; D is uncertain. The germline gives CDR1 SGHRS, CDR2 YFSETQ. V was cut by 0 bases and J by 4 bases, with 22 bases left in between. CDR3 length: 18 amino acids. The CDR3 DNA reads TGCGCCAGCAGCTTGGCCATCGAGTCCGGGGAGGGAAGCTATGGCTACACCTTC. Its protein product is CASSLAIESGEGSYGYTF.

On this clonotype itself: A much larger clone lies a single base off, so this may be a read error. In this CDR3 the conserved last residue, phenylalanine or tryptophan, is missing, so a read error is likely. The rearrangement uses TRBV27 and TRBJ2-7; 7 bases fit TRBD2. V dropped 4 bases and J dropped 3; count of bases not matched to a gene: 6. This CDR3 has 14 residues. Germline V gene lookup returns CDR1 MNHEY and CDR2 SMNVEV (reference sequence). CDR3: CASSSASGLYEQYY. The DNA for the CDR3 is TGTGCCAGCAGTTCAGCTAGCGGCCTCTACGAGCAGTACTAC.

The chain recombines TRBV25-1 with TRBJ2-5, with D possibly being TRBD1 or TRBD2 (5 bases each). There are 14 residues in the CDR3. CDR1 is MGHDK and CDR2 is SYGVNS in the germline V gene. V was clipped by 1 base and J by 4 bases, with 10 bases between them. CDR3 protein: CASSELLGTETQYF. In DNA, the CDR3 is TGTGCCAGCAGTGAATTACTGGGGACAGAGACCCAGTACTTC.

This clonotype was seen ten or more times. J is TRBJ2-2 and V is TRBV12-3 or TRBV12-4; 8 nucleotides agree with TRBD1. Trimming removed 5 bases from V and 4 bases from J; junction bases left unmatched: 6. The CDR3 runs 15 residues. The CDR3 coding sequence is TGTGCCAGCAGTCCCGTACAGGGGGGCACCGGGGAGCTGTTTTTT. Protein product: CASSPVQGGTGELFF.